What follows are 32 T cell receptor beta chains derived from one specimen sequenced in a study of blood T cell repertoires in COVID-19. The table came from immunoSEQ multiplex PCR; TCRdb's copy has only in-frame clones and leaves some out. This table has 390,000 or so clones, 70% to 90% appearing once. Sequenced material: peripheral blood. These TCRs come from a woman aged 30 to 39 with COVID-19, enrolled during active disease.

This chain's CDR3 is CASSLASGAPSHHTQYF. The CDR3 DNA is TGTGCCAGCAGTTTAGCTAGCGGAGCCCCTTCCCACCATACGCAGTATTTT. The V and J genes are TRBV27 and TRBJ2-3; 7 nucleotides align to TRBD2. This CDR3 has 17 residues. The V gene end was trimmed by 2 bases and the J gene end by 7 bases; junction bases not matched to a gene: 15. CDR1 is MNHEY and CDR2 is SMNVEV in the germline V gene (reference sequence).

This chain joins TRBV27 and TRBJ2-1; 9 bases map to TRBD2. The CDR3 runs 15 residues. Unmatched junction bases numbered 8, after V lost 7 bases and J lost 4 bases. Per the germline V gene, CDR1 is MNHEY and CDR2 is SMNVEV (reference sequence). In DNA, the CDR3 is TGTGCCAGCACATCGGCGGGAGGGCCTTACAATGAGCAGTTCTTC. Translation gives CASTSAGGPYNEQFF.

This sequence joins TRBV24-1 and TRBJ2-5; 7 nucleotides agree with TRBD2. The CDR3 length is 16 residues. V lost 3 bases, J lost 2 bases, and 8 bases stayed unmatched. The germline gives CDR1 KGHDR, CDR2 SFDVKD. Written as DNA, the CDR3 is TGTGCCACCAGTGATGTAGGCGGGAGAAGGCAAGAGACCCAGTACTTC. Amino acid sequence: CATSDVGGRRQETQYF.

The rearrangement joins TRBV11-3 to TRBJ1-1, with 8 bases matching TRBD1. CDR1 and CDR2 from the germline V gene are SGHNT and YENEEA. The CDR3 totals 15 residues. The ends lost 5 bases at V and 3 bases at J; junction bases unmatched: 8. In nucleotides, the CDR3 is TGTGCCAGCAGCCCACGGACAGGGACAGACACTGAAGCTTTCTTT. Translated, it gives CASSPRTGTDTEAFF.

The CDR3 reads CATSDPHLSNYGYTF. CDR3 DNA: TGTGCCACCAGTGACCCCCATCTGAGTAACTATGGCTACACCTTC. The chain employs TRBV24-1 and TRBJ1-2; D call uncertain. Germline V gene data show CDR1 as KGHDR and CDR2 as SFDVKD. V lost 4 bases and J 1 base, leaving 12 bases between the germline ends. This CDR3 contains 15 residues.

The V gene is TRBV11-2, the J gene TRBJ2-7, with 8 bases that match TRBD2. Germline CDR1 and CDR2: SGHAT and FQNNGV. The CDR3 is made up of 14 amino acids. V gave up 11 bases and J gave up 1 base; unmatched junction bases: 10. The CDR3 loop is CACSQGLVSYEQYF. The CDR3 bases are TGTGCCTGTTCGCAGGGACTAGTGTCCTACGAGCAGTACTTC.

The CDR3 here is CASSLSRGELFF. The CDR3 DNA sequence: TGTGCCAGCAGCTTATCTAGGGGGGAGCTGTTTTTT. This chain connects TRBV7-2 to TRBJ2-2; D unclear. V gave up 2 bases and J gave up 8 bases, with 6 bases separating them. The CDR3 is 12 residues long. Germline V gene data show CDR1 as SGHTA and CDR2 as FQGNSA.

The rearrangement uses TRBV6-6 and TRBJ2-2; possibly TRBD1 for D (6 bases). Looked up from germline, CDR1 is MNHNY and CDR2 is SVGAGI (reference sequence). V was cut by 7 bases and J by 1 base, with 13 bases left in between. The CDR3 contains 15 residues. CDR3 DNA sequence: TGTGCCAGCACCTCCAACAGGGTGAACACCGGGGAGCTGTTTTTT. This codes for CASTSNRVNTGELFF.

In DNA, the CDR3 is TGTGCCAGAAGCTCGCGGACTAGTCGAGATACGCAGTATTTT. It is translated as CARSSRTSRDTQYF. This rearrangement joins TRBV5-3 to TRBJ2-3, with 7 nucleotides matching TRBD2. TRBV5-3 is designated an ORF whose function remains uncertain. V gave up 3 bases and J gave up 5 bases; unmatched junction bases: 6. This CDR3 is built from 14 residues.

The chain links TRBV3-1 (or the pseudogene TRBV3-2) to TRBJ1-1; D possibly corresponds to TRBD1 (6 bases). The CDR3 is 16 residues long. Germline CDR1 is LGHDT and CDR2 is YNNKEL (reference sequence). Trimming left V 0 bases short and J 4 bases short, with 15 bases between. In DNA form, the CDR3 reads TGTGCCAGCAGCCAAGATTGCCCAGGGGCAAGCACTGAAGCTTTCTTT. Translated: CASSQDCPGASTEAFF.

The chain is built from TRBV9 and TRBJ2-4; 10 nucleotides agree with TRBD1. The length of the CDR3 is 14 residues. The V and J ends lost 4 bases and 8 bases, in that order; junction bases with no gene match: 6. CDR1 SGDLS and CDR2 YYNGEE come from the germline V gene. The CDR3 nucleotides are TGTGCCAGCAGCCCTAGGACAGGGGGAGACATTCAGTACTTC. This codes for CASSPRTGGDIQYF.

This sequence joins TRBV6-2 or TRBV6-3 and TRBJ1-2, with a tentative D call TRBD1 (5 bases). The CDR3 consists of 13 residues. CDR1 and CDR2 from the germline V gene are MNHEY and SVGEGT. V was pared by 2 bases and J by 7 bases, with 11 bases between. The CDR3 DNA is TGTGCCAGCAGTTACGGCGGAGGGGCTGGCTACACCTTC. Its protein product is CASSYGGGAGYTF.

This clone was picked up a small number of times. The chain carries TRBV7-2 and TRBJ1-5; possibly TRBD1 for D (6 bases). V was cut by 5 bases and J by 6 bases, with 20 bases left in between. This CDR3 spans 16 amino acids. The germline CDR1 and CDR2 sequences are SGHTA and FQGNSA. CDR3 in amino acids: CASSRSPGEGRQPQHF. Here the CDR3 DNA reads TGTGCCAGCAGCCGCTCTCCAGGGGAGGGGCGTCAGCCCCAGCATTTT.

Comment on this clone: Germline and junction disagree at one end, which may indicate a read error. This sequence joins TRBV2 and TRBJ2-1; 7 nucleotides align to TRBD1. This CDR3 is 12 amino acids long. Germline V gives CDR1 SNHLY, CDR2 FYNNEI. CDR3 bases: TGTGCCAGCGGTGAACGGGACAGTCTATCGCTCTTC. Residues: CASGERDSLSLF.

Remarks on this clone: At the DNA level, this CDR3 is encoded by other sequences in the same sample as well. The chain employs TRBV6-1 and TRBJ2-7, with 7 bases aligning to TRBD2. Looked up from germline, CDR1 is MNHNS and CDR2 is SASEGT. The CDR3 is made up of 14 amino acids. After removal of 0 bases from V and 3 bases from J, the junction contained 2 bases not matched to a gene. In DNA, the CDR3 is TGTGCCAGCAGTGAAGCGCTAGCGGACTACGAGCAGTACTTC. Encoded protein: CASSEALADYEQYF.

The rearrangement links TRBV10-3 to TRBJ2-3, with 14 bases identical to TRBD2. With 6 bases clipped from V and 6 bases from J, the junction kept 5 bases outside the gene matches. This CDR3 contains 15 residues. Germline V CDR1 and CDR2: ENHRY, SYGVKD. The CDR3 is CAIRAGTSGSDTQYF. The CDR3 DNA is TGTGCCATCAGAGCCGGGACTAGCGGGAGCGATACGCAGTATTTT.

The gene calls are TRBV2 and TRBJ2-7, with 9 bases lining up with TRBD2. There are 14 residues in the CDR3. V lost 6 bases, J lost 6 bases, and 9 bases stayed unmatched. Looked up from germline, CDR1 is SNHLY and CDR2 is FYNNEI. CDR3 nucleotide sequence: TGTGCCAGCAGGGCTAGCGGGATAGCCCCCGAGCAGTACTTC. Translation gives CASRASGIAPEQYF. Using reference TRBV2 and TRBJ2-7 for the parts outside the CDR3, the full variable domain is EPEVTQTPSHQVTQMGQEVILRCVPISNHLYFYWYRQILGQKVEFLVSFYNNEISEKSEIFDDQFSVERPDGSNFTLKIRSTKLEDSAMYFCASRASGIAPEQYFGPGTRLTVT.

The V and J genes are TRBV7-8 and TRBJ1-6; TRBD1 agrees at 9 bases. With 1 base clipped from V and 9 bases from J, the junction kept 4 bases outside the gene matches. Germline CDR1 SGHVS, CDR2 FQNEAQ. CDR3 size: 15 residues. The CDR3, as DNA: TGTGCCAGCAGCTTAGTGGGACAGGGAGGTTCACCCCTCCACTTT. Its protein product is CASSLVGQGGSPLHF.

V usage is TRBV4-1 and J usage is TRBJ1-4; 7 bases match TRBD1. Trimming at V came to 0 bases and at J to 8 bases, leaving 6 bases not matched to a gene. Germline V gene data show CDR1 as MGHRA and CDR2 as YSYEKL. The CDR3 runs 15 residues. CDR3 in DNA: TGCGCCAGCAGCCAAGAAGAGGGGGCTGAAGAAAAACTGTTTTTT. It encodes CASSQEEGAEEKLFF.

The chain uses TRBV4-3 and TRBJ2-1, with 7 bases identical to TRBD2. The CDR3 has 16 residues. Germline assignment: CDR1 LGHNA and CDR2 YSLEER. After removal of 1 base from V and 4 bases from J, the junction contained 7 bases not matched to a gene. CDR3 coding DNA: TGCGCCAGCAGCCAAGGTCCAGCGGGGATTTACAATGAGCAGTTCTTC. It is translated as CASSQGPAGIYNEQFF.

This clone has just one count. The chain's CDR3 is CASFVGSGTEAFF. CDR3 in DNA: TGTGCCAGCTTTGTCGGGAGCGGCACTGAAGCTTTCTTT. The J gene is TRBJ1-1, the V gene TRBV2; D not resolved. The ends were cut back, 8 bases at V and 4 bases at J, with 14 bases in the middle. CDR1 is SNHLY, CDR2 FYNNEI, per germline. The CDR3 length is 13 residues. The whole variable domain, filled in from reference TRBV2 and TRBJ1-1, reads EPEVTQTPSHQVTQMGQEVILRCVPISNHLYFYWYRQILGQKVEFLVSFYNNEISEKSEIFDDQFSVERPDGSNFTLKIRSTKLEDSAMYFCASFVGSGTEAFFGQGTRLTVV.

This CDR3 is CASSWWGQDSYEQYF. Here the CDR3 DNA reads TGCGCCAGCAGCTGGTGGGGCCAGGACTCCTACGAGCAGTACTTC. The rearrangement uses TRBV5-1 and TRBJ2-7; weak D call: TRBD1 (5 bases). The CDR3 totals 15 residues. CDR1 SGHRS and CDR2 YFSETQ come from the germline V gene. The V end lost 3 bases, the J end lost 0 bases, and 13 bases lay between the germline ends.

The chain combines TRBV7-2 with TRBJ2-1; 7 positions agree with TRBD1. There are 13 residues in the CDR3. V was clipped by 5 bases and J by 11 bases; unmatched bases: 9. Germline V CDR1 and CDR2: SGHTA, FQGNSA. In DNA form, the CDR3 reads TGTGCCAGCAGCATAACCGGGACAGAGAAGCAGTTCTTC. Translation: CASSITGTEKQFF.

The CDR3 nucleotides are TGTGCCAGTAGACCGGGATTATCCCTTAACAATCAGCCCCAGCATTTT. Protein sequence: CASRPGLSLNNQPQHF. The genes are TRBV19 and TRBJ1-5; no definite D call. CDR3 size: 16 residues. Germline V gives CDR1 LNHDA, CDR2 SQIVND (reference sequence). V gave up 6 bases and J gave up 3 bases, with 18 bases separating them. Combining the CDR3 with reference TRBV19 and TRBJ1-5 gives the whole variable domain DGGITQSPKYLFRKEGQNVTLSCEQNLNHDAMYWYRQDPGQGLRLIYYSQIVNDFQKGDIAEGYSVSREKKESFPLTVTSAQKNPTAFYLCASRPGLSLNNQPQHFGDGTRLSIL.

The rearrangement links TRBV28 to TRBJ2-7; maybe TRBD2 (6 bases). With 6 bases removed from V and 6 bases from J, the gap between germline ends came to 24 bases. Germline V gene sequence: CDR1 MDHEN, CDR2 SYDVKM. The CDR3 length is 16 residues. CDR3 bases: TGTGCCAGCAGAACCCTAAGGGCGGGACCGACGAGCGAGCAGTACTTC. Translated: CASRTLRAGPTSEQYF.

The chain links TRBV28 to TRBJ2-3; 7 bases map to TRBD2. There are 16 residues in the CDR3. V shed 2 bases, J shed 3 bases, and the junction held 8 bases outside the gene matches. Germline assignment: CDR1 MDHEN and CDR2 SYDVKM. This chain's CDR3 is CASSLRSGTWTDTQYF. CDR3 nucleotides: TGTGCCAGCAGTTTACGGAGCGGGACGTGGACAGATACGCAGTATTTT. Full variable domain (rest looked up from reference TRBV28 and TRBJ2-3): DVKVTQSSRYLVKRTGEKVFLECVQDMDHENMFWYRQDPGLGLRLIYFSYDVKMKEKGDIPEGYSVSREKKERFSLILESASTNQTSMYLCASSLRSGTWTDTQYFGPGTRLTVL.

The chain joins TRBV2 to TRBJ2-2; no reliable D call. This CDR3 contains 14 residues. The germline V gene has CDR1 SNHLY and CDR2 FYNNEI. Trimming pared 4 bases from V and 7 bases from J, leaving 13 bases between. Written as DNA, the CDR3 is TGTGCCAGCAGTGGGCTGAGGTGGTTCGGGGAGCTGTTTTTT. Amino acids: CASSGLRWFGELFF.

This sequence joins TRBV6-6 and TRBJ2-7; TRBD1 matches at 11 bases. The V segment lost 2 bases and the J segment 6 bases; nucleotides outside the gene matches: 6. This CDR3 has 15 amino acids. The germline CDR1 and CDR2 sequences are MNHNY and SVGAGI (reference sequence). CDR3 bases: TGTGCCAGCAGTTACCGGGGACAGGGGGGGCGCGAGCAGTACTTC. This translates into CASSYRGQGGREQYF.

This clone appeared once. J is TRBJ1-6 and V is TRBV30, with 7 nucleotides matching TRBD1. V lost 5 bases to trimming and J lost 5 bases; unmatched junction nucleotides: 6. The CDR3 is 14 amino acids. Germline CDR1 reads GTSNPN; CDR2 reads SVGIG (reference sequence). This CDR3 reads CAWGPGQHNSPLHF. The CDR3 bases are TGTGCCTGGGGACCGGGACAGCATAATTCACCCCTCCACTTT.

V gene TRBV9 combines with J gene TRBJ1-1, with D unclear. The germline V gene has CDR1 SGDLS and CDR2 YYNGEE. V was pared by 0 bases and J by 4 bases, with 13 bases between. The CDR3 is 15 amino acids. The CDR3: CASSVGGREATEAFF. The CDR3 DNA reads TGTGCCAGCAGCGTAGGTGGGCGGGAGGCCACTGAAGCTTTCTTT.

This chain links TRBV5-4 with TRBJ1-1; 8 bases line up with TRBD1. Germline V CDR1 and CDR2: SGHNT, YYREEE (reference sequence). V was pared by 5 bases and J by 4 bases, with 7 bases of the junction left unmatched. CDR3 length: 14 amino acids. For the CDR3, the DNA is TGTGCCAGCAGAAAATGGACAGGGAGCACTGAAGCTTTCTTT. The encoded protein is CASRKWTGSTEAFF.

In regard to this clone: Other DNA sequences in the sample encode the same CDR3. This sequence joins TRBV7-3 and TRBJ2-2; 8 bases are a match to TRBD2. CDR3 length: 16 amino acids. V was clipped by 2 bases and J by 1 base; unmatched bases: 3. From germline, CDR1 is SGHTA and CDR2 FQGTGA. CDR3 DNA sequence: TGTGCCAGCAGCTTATTTGGGACTAGGAACACCGGGGAGCTGTTTTTT. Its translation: CASSLFGTRNTGELFF.